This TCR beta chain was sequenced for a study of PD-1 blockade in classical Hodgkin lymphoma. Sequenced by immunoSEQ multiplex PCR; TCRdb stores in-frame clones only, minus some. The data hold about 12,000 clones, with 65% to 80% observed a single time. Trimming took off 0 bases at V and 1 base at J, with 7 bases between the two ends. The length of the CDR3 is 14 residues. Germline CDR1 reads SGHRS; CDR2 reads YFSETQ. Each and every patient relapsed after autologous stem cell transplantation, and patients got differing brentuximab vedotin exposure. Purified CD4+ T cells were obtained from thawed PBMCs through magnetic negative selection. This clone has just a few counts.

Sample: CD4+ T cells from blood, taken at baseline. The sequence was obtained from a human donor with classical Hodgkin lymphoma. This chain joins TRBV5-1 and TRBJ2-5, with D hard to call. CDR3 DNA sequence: TGCGCCAGCAGCTTGGGCTATGGCCAAGAGACCCAGTACTTC. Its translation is CASSLGYGQETQYF.